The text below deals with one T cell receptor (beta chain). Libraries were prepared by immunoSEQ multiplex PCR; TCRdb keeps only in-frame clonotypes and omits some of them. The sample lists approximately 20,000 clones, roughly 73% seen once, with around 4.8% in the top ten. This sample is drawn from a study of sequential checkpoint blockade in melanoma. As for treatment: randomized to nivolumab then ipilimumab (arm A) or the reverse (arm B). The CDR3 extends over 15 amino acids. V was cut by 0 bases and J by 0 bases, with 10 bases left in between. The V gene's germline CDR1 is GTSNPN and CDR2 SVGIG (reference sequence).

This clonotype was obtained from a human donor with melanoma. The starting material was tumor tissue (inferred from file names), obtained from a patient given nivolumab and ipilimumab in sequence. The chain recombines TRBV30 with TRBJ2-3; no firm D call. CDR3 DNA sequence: TGTGCCTGGAGTGTTCGGCAGACTAGCACAGATACGCAGTATTTT. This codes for CAWSVRQTSTDTQYF.